The source of this T cell receptor (beta chain) is a study of cytomegalovirus exposure and HLA in healthy donors. Across the study: Early release data held tens of millions of unique TCRs from HLA-typed donors. Overall study findings and caveats: In an earlier analysis, most TCR beta V segments were productive about 87% or about 30% of the time.

This CDR3 is 14 amino acids long. V dropped 4 bases and J dropped 8; count of bases not matched to a gene: 6. Germline V gene lookup returns CDR1 SGHRS and CDR2 YFSETQ. It was with 60 Vbeta and 13 Jbeta primers that the PCR ran. The data were produced by immunoSEQ multiplex PCR, yet TCRdb's version contains in-frame clones alone and is incomplete. The sample includes 75,000 to 100,000 clones, around 72% of them seen just once. About this clone itself: As yet, its antigen is unknown.

The source of this sequence is a man between 18 and 35 years old in good health and CMV-seropositive. Sequenced material: PBMCs. This chain uses TRBV5-1 with TRBJ1-6, with 7 positions matching TRBD1. The CDR3 is CASSPRDRDSPLHF. The CDR3 DNA reads TGCGCCAGCAGCCCCCGGGACAGAGATTCACCCCTCCACTTT.